The next 25 T cell receptor beta chains were all read from a single sample in a study of cytomegalovirus exposure and HLA in healthy donors. Primers for the PCR totalled 60 Vbeta and 13 Jbeta. The method was immunoSEQ multiplex PCR; TCRdb's version includes in-frame clones alone and lacks a portion of them. This sample has some 52,000 clones; approximately 73% occur once, and the top ten carry approximately 2.7%. Sequencing input: PBMCs. The receptors stem from a man aged 18 to 29 in good health and CMV-seronegative.

V gene TRBV7-9 combines with J gene TRBJ2-7, with D possibly matching TRBD2 (5 bases). The CDR3 has 14 amino acids. Germline CDR1 and CDR2: SEHNR and FQNEAQ (reference sequence). V lost 3 bases and J lost 2, with 11 bases in between. CDR3 DNA: TGTGCCAGCAGCTTCCGGGATCAACCCTACGAGCAGTACTTC. It is translated as CASSFRDQPYEQYF.

This chain uses TRBV11-2 with TRBJ2-3, with 8 bases matching TRBD2. The germline CDR1 and CDR2 sequences are SGHAT and FQNNGV. The V segment lost 3 bases and the J segment 5 bases; nucleotides outside the gene matches: 4. The CDR3 extends over 14 amino acids. In DNA form, the CDR3 reads TGTGCCAGCAGCTTGGACGGGGGGGGAGATACGCAGTATTTT. Translation: CASSLDGGGDTQYF.

This chain connects TRBV15 to TRBJ2-2, with D tentatively TRBD2 (6 bases). The length of the CDR3 is 13 residues. Germline V lookup: CDR1 LNHNV, CDR2 YYDKDF (reference sequence). Trimming shortened V by 8 bases and J by 4 bases, and 11 bases separated the two germline ends. The CDR3 protein is CATGGYVTGELFF. The CDR3 DNA follows: TGTGCCACCGGGGGGTACGTCACCGGGGAGCTGTTTTTT.

This chain uses TRBV6-5 with TRBJ2-3; TRBD2 aligns across 7 bases. The CDR3 contains 14 residues. Germline V gene data show CDR1 as MNHEY and CDR2 as SVGAGI. Trimming cost V 6 bases and J 2 bases; bases outside gene matches: 5. CDR3 residues: CASSPRGDTDTQYF. The DNA for the CDR3 is TGTGCCAGCAGCCCCCGGGGGGACACAGATACGCAGTATTTT.

The gene calls are TRBV7-6 and TRBJ2-7; no reliable D call. The CDR3 totals 16 residues. The V end was cut by 2 bases, the J end by 2 bases, with 16 bases between. Germline assignment: CDR1 SGHVS and CDR2 FNYEAQ. CDR3 region: CASSLPVNGGTYEQYF. DNA for the CDR3: TGTGCCAGCAGCTTACCGGTGAACGGTGGTACCTACGAGCAGTACTTC.

The CDR3 here is CASSQGKDSESYTDTQYF. CDR3 coding DNA: TGCGCCAGCAGCCAAGGAAAAGACTCCGAGTCTTACACAGATACGCAGTATTTT. The rearrangement joins TRBV4-3 to TRBJ2-3; D not resolved. CDR3 length: 18 residues. V was pared by 1 base and J by 2 bases, with 19 bases between. Looked up from germline, CDR1 is LGHNA and CDR2 is YSLEER.

V gene TRBV6-6 combines with J gene TRBJ2-7; tentative D call: TRBD1 (5 bases). Trimming stripped 6 bases from V and 0 bases from J, with 12 bases between. The V gene's germline CDR1 is MNHNY and CDR2 SVGAGI (reference sequence). This CDR3 has 14 amino acids. CDR3 loop: CASRHTDTSYEQYF. The CDR3 bases are TGTGCCAGCAGACATACGGACACCTCCTACGAGCAGTACTTC.

The chain links TRBV5-1 to TRBJ2-1; the match to TRBD2 covers 7 bases. V lost 4 bases and J lost 6; bases outside the gene matches: 10. CDR1 is SGHRS and CDR2 is YFSETQ in the germline V gene. This CDR3 has 15 residues. The CDR3 DNA follows: TGCGCCAGCAGCCAGCTGGCGGGAGAAGCCAATGAGCAGTTCTTC. It yields the protein CASSQLAGEANEQFF.

The chain links TRBV5-4 to TRBJ1-1, with D tentatively TRBD1 (5 bases). Looked up from germline, CDR1 is SGHNT and CDR2 is YYREEE (reference sequence). The CDR3 loop spans 14 amino acids. The V end was cut by 0 bases, the J end by 3 bases, with 9 bases between. CDR3: CASSLAGLDTEAFF. In nucleotides, the CDR3 is TGTGCCAGCAGCTTGGCAGGGTTGGACACTGAAGCTTTCTTT.

The chain employs TRBV10-3 and TRBJ1-1; 9 positions match TRBD1. V lost 5 bases and J lost 5; bases outside the gene matches: 6. The CDR3 extends over 14 amino acids. Germline CDR1 and CDR2: ENHRY and SYGVKD. The CDR3 DNA is TGTGCCATCAGTACCGGGACAGGGCGAACTGAAGCTTTCTTT. Protein: CAISTGTGRTEAFF.

V usage is TRBV15 and J usage is TRBJ2-3, with a possible D match to TRBD2 (5 bases). V shed 4 bases and J shed 3 bases, with 14 bases lying between them. The germline V gene has CDR1 LNHNV and CDR2 YYDKDF (reference sequence). The CDR3 is 15 amino acids. This CDR3 is CATSKGGLSTDTQYF. The DNA for the CDR3 is TGTGCCACCAGCAAAGGAGGACTTTCGACAGATACGCAGTATTTT.

The gene calls are TRBV7-6 and TRBJ1-3, with TRBD1 as a possible D gene (6 bases). This CDR3 spans 13 amino acids. Germline loops: CDR1 SGHVS, CDR2 FNYEAQ. V dropped 8 bases and J dropped 4 bases, with 12 bases sitting between them. The DNA of the CDR3 is TGTGCCAGCGGCACAGGGAAAGGAAACACCATATATTTT. Encoded protein: CASGTGKGNTIYF.

The genes are TRBV30 and TRBJ1-5, with D uncertain. The V and J ends lost 2 bases and 0 bases respectively, with 11 bases between them. The germline V gene has CDR1 GTSNPN and CDR2 SVGIG (reference sequence). The length of the CDR3 is 15 residues. The CDR3 here is CAWSRGEISNQPQHF. The CDR3 nucleotides read TGTGCCTGGAGTCGGGGAGAGATTAGCAATCAGCCCCAGCATTTT.

This clone occurred a few times. The chain recombines TRBV27 with TRBJ2-6, with D possibly being TRBD2 (5 bases). Germline loops: CDR1 MNHEY, CDR2 SMNVEV (reference sequence). This CDR3 has 14 residues. V was shortened by 6 bases and J by 1 base, with 7 bases between the two germline ends. The CDR3, as DNA: TGTGCCAGCAGCCGAGGGTCTGGGGCCAACGTCCTGACTTTC. Its translation is CASSRGSGANVLTF.

V gene TRBV18 combines with J gene TRBJ2-5, with D uncertain. The CDR3 has 13 residues. Germline CDR1 is KGHSH and CDR2 is LQKENI. V dropped 1 base and J dropped 5 bases, with 8 bases sitting between them. In nucleotides, the CDR3 is TGTGCCAGCTCACCACGGATGAGGGAGACCCAGTACTTC. Encoded protein: CASSPRMRETQYF.

This clone was observed a few times. The chain is built from TRBV7-9 and TRBJ2-7; the match to TRBD1 covers 7 bases. V lost 5 bases and J lost 3; bases outside the gene matches: 10. Per the germline V gene, CDR1 is SEHNR and CDR2 is FQNEAQ (reference sequence). The CDR3 runs to 15 residues. Here the CDR3 reads CASSRSTGVNYEQYF. CDR3 in DNA: TGTGCCAGCAGCCGTTCCACAGGGGTGAACTACGAGCAGTACTTC.

The chain links TRBV7-7 to TRBJ2-1; 8 bases agree with TRBD2. Germline CDR1 SSHAT, CDR2 FNYEAQ (reference sequence). CDR3 length: 16 amino acids. V gave up 1 base and J gave up 8 bases; unmatched junction bases: 10. The CDR3: CASSLEVTSVAHEQFF. In DNA, the CDR3 is TGTGCCAGCAGCTTAGAGGTGACTAGCGTTGCCCATGAGCAGTTCTTC. Drawing the rest from reference TRBV7-7 and TRBJ2-1, the complete variable domain is GAGVSQSPRYKVTKRGQDVTLRCDPISSHATLYWYQQALGQGPEFLTYFNYEAQPDKSGLPSDRFSAERPEGSISTLTIQRTEQRDSAMYRCASSLEVTSVAHEQFFGPGTRLTVL.

The rearrangement links TRBV12-5 to TRBJ1-5, with D hard to call. The CDR3 loop spans 12 amino acids. Trimming shortened V by 7 bases and J by 5 bases, and 9 bases separated the two germline ends. Germline V lookup: CDR1 LGHNT, CDR2 FRNRAP. CDR3 region: CASAQADQPQHF. Here the CDR3 DNA reads TGTGCTAGTGCCCAAGCCGATCAGCCCCAGCATTTT.

Only a few counts were recorded for this clone. The V and J genes are TRBV7-2 and TRBJ2-1, with D perhaps matching TRBD2 (5 bases). The germline V and J ends were trimmed by 5 bases and 0 bases, with 11 bases remaining between them. This CDR3 comprises 15 residues. Germline lookup yields CDR1 SGHTA and CDR2 FQGNSA. This CDR3 reads CASSPGGGSYNEQFF. For the CDR3, the DNA is TGTGCCAGCAGCCCCGGCGGAGGCTCCTACAATGAGCAGTTCTTC.

The chain joins TRBV18 to TRBJ1-1, with D tentatively TRBD1 (5 bases). Trimming took off 2 bases at V and 7 bases at J, with 17 bases between the two ends. This CDR3 is 15 amino acids long. Germline V gene sequence: CDR1 KGHSH, CDR2 LQKENI. In DNA form, the CDR3 reads TGTGCCAGCTCACCAAAGATCCAGGGATCTGGTGAAGCTTTCTTT. Its protein product is CASSPKIQGSGEAFF.

The chain uses TRBV7-9 and TRBJ2-7; D unclear. Trimming stripped 2 bases from V and 4 bases from J, with 9 bases between. CDR3 length equals 13 residues. Looked up from germline, CDR1 is SEHNR and CDR2 is FQNEAQ (reference sequence). CDR3: CASSLTPSYEQYF. For the CDR3, the DNA is TGTGCCAGCAGCTTAACACCAAGTTACGAGCAGTACTTC.

The chain combines TRBV15 with TRBJ2-5; D is perhaps TRBD2 (6 bases). Trimming cost V 9 bases and J 5 bases, with 16 bases left between them. Germline values: CDR1 LNHNV, CDR2 YYDKDF (reference sequence). This CDR3 has 13 residues. The CDR3 sequence: CATNSGDGETQYF. The CDR3 DNA is TGTGCCACGAACTCGGGAGATGGCGAGACCCAGTACTTC. The full variable domain, completed using reference TRBV15 and TRBJ2-5, is DAMVIQNPRYQVTQFGKPVTLSCSQTLNHNVMYWYQQKSSQAPKLLFHYYDKDFNNEADTPDNFQSRRPNTSFCFLDIRSPGLGDTAMYLCATNSGDGETQYFGPGTRLLVL.

The chain has TRBV10-1 and TRBJ2-7, with 8 bases fitting TRBD1. The V gene's germline CDR1 is WNHNN and CDR2 SYGVQD (reference sequence). V dropped 0 bases and J dropped 7; count of bases not matched to a gene: 5. The CDR3 is 14 amino acids. The CDR3 is CASSESGRQGEQYF. Here the CDR3 DNA reads TGCGCCAGCAGTGAGTCAGGGAGACAGGGGGAGCAGTACTTC.

V usage is TRBV5-6 and J usage is TRBJ1-1, with D possibly being TRBD1 (6 bases). V was cut by 3 bases and J by 5 bases, with 14 bases left in between. Germline assignment: CDR1 SGHDT and CDR2 YYEEEE. The CDR3 is 14 residues long. CDR3 coding DNA: TGTGCCAGCAGCTCGAGGGGGACGAGAACTGAAGCTTTCTTT. Its protein is CASSSRGTRTEAFF.

On this clone: Sequence at one end of the junction differs from germline and may be a read error. This chain joins TRBV7-9 and TRBJ2-7; TRBD2 agrees at 13 bases. CDR1 and CDR2 (germline): SEHNR, FQNEAQ (reference sequence). This CDR3 spans 15 amino acids. This CDR3 reads CASSLEGTSGATRFF. As DNA, the CDR3 is TGTGCCAGCAGCTTAGAAGGGACTAGCGGGGCTACCCGGTTCTTC.